The sequence of this T cell receptor beta chain was determined in a study of T cell responses to AZD1222 COVID-19 vaccine. Here immunoSEQ multiplex PCR was the method, and the copy in TCRdb shows in-frame clones only, minus some. The table includes tens of thousands of clones, 70% to 85% detected once. Germline V gives CDR1 LGHNA, CDR2 YNFKEQ. The ends lost 0 bases at V and 3 bases at J; junction bases unmatched: 4. CDR3 length equals 16 residues. This clone has only one observation. The sequence came from an adult in good health. Source: peripheral blood, taken on day 0 of AZD1222 vaccination. V usage is TRBV4-2 and J usage is TRBJ2-7; 11 nucleotides agree with TRBD2. CDR3 nucleotide sequence: TGTGCCAGCAGCCAAGATGGGACTAGCGGAGTCTACGAGCAGTACTTC. Amino acids: CASSQDGTSGVYEQYF.